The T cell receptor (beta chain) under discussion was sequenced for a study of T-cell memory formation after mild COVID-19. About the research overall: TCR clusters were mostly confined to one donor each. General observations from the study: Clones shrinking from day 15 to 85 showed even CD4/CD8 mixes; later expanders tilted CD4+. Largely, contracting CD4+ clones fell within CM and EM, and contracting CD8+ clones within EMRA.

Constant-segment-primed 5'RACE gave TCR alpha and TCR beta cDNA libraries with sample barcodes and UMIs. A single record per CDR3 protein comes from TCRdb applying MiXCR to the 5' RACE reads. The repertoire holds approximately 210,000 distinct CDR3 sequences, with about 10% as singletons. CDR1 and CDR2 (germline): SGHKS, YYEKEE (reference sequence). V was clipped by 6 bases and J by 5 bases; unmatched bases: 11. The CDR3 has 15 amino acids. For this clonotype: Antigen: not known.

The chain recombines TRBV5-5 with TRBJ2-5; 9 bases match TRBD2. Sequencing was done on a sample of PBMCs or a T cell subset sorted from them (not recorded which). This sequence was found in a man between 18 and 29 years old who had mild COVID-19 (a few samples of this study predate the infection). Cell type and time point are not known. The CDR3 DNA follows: TGTGCCAGCACCGAATGGGAGCGGGGGGTTGAGACCCAGTACTTC. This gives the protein CASTEWERGVETQYF.